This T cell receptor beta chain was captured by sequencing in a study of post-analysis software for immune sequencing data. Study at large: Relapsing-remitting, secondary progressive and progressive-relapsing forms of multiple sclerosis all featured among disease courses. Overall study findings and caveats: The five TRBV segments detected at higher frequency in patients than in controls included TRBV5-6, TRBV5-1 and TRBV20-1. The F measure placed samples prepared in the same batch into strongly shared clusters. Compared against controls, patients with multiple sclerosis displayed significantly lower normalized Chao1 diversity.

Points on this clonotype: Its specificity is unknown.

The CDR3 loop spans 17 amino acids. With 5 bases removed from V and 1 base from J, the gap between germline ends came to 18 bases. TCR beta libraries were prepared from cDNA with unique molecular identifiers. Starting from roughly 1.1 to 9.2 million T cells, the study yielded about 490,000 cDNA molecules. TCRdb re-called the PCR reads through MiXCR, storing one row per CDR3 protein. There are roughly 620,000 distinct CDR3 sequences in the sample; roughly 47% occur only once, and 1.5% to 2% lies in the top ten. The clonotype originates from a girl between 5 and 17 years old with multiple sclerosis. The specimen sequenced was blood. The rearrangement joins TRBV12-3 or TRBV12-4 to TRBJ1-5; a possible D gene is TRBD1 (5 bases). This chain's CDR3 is CASSLSTAGVSNQPQHF. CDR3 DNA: TGTGCCAGCAGTCTCTCCACGGCGGGGGTGAGCAATCAGCCCCAGCATTTT.